The present entry profiles one T cell receptor (beta chain) with its context. Its antigen is unknown. Qualities for individual bases were not recorded, and no much larger clone is one base off. According to the study, the label for this sample's treatment or condition signals: approximately 9-day PBMC culture with coronavirus spike peptide pools or control peptides (ViraFEST assay). To expand antigen-specific T cells with peptide pools and then pick out the expanded clonotypes through TCR sequencing, the study relied on the ViraFEST assay. Negative nucleocapsid antibody tests taken both before and after vaccination confirmed that the healthy vaccine recipients had no prior SARS-CoV-2 infection. Each well held 2.2 million or so PBMCs cultured with approximately 9.1 ug/ml peptide pools in IMDM containing 5% human AB serum and roughly 10 IU/ml IL-2. On days 3 and 7, half of the culture medium was replaced with fresh IL-2-containing medium. CD4+ T cells were isolated after approximately ten days of culture through negative selection using the EasySep CD4+ T cell isolation kit. Ficoll-Paque Plus gradient centrifugation was used to isolate PBMCs from whole blood, and the isolated PBMCs were then either used fresh or cryopreserved at -140C. Triplicate wells were generally used for each culture condition.

Receptor libraries were prepared by PCR. TCR sequencing of DNA from cultured CD4+ T cells used the Oncomine TCR Beta short-read assay at the Johns Hopkins FTIC core. Genomic DNA was extracted from the cultured CD4+ T cells with the QIAamp micro DNA kit. The Oncomine TCR Beta libraries from cultured CD4+ T cells were pooled using unique dual indexes and then sequenced on an Illumina iSeq 100. As for the authors' bioinformatics: Non-productive sequences were removed, and CDR3s not starting with C, not ending with F or W, or shorter than 7 amino acids were discarded. The MANAFEST web application identified antigen-specific clonotypes by comparing peptide-stimulated wells against reference wells and other culture wells. Positive clones required FDR below 0.05, an odds ratio above 5, and productive frequency above 0.1% in at least two of three replicate wells. Cross-reactive clonotypes were defined as significantly expanded in both SARS-CoV-2 spike wells and at least one common cold coronavirus spike condition. Similarity between CDR3 sequences was evaluated in R version 3.6.1 using Levenshtein distances (stringdist) and unrooted phylogenetic trees (ape). TCRdb's own reprocessing of the public reads used fastp at Q25 and MiXCR and kept productive beta chains. Rows with a matching CDR3 protein are joined into one entry that keeps the most common DNA and genes. The V and J calls here are based on TCRdb, not the publication. This sample lists 15,000 to 20,000 distinct CDR3 sequences; about three quarters were detected once. The ten largest clones add up to approximately 16% of the sample.

These data belong to a study of vaccination and CD4 T cells after COVID-19 (dated by TCRdb to between 2021 and 2024). Regarding the study in general: The convalescent cohort comprised six males and four females, including two Hispanic individuals, seven Caucasians, two Asians and one multiracial person. Post-vaccine blood samples were obtained a median of about 72 days after the second vaccine dose, with a range of about 13 to 241 days. The cultures were stimulated with overlapping spike peptide pools from SARS-CoV-2 and from the common cold coronaviruses HCoV-NL63, HCoV-OC43 and HCoV-229E. In nine to eleven COVID-19 convalescent patients and a handful of infection-naive healthy vaccine recipients, researchers compared the spike-specific CD4+ TCR repertoire from before mRNA vaccination with the repertoire from after. Post-COVID blood samples from convalescent patients were collected a median of about 100 days after diagnosis, with a range of roughly 30 to 170 days. In control cultures, a CEFX viral epitope pool was used as positive control, an HIV-1 Nef peptide pool was used as negative control, or no peptide was added. Participants got two doses of the Pfizer-BioNTech BNT162b2 vaccine (n=8) or two doses of the Moderna mRNA-1273 vaccine (n=2).

General study outcomes and caveats: An increase in the median number of SARS-CoV-2-reactive clonotypes from around 20 after infection to 38 after vaccination was observed, but the change was not found to be significant. Of the vaccine-specific clones found in convalescent patients, nearly all (304 of 307) were mono-reactive for SARS-CoV-2 spike instead of being cross-reactive with common cold coronaviruses. The number of convalescent patients in the study was relatively small, and the study did not examine early timepoints following natural infection. In convalescent patients, a median 86.3% of post-vaccine SARS-CoV-2-reactive clones were detected only after vaccination, and vaccine-specific priming was suggested by this finding.

CDR1 and CDR2 (WSHSY, SAAADI) derive from the germline V gene. From the cysteine through the phenylalanine, the CDR3 covers 15 amino acids. Of the read, only the CDR3 DNA is kept; its 45 bases are in frame from base 1. Trimming takes 2 bases from V and 4 bases from J, and the germline ends sit 14 bases apart. The chain employs TRBV10-2 and TRBJ1-2; the D gene is perhaps TRBD1, on 6 matching bases. The origin of this receptor is a human donor who received a COVID-19 vaccine. The material was CD4+ T cells from blood, cultured in vitro, obtained after SARS-CoV-2 vaccination. The nucleotide sequence reads as follows: TGCGCCAGCAGTGAGAACAGGGCCCACTCCTATGGCTACACCTTC. Its protein product is CASSENRAHSYGYTF.